This TCR beta chain was found in a study of blood T cell repertoires in COVID-19. Overall study context: Samples taken during acute and convalescent COVID-19 were collected in the United States, Italy and Spain.

This CDR3 spans 15 amino acids. Between the trimmed V and J ends, which lost 4 bases and 2 bases, there was a span of 14 bases. Germline V gives CDR1 MDHEN, CDR2 SYDVKM. Methods used by the authors: For nucleated cells, counts were estimated from reference gene primer amplification. Assay: immunoSEQ multiplex PCR; the TCRdb copy retains only in-frame clones and omits some. V and J calls plus clone size are reproduced from that table; the DNA served to infer D and trimming. The sample shows about 150,000 clones, about 90% of them seen only once. The sequence was obtained from a woman aged 50 to 60 who had recovered from COVID-19. This rearrangement joins TRBV28 to TRBJ1-2, with a weak D call TRBD1 (5 bases). Sequenced material: PBMCs or T cells enriched from blood (not recorded which). CDR3 sequence reads: CASSSPQGGNYGYTF. The CDR3 DNA is TGTGCCAGCAGTTCCCCCCAGGGAGGCAACTATGGCTACACCTTC.